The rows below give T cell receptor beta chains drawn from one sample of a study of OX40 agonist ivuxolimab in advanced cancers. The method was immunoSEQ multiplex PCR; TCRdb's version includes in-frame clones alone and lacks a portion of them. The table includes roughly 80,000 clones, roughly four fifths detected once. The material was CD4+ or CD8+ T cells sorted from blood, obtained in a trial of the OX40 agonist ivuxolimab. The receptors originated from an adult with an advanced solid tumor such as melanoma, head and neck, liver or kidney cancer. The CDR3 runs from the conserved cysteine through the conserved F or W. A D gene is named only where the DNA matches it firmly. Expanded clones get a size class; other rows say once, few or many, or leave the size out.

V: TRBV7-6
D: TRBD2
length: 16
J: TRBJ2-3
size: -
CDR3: CASSLEGLAGVDTQYF
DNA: TGTGCCAGCAGCTTAGAAGGACTAGCGGGGGTGGATACGCAGTATTTT

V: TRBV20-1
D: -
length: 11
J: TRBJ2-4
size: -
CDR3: CSARGESIQYF
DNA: TGCAGTGCTAGAGGAGAGTCCATTCAGTACTTC

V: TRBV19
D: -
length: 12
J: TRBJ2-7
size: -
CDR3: CASSNRGHEQYF
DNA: TGTGCCAGTAGTAATCGGGGCCACGAGCAGTACTTC

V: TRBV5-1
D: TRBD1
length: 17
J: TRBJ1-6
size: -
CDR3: CASSDRDRGFRDSPLHF
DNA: TGCGCCAGCAGCGACCGGGACAGGGGTTTTAGGGATTCACCCCTCCACTTT

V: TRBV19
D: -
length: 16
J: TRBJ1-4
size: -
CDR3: CASSIQSRGANEKLFF
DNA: TGTGCCAGTAGTATCCAGTCGCGGGGGGCGAATGAAAAACTGTTTTTT

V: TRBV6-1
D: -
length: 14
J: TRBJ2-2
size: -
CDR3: CASSWAGEAGELFF
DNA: TGTGCCAGCAGTTGGGCAGGGGAGGCCGGGGAGCTGTTTTTT

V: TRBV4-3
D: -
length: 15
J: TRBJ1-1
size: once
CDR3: CASSQIDRAGTEAFF
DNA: TGCGCCAGCAGCCAGATAGACAGAGCGGGGACTGAAGCTTTCTTT

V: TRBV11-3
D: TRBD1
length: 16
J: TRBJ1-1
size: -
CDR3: CASSYSGTGHATEAFF
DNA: TGTGCCAGCAGCTATTCCGGGACAGGGCATGCCACTGAAGCTTTCTTT

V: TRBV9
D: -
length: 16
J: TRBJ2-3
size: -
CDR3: CASSERGGTARDTQYF
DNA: TGTGCCAGCAGCGAGAGAGGGGGGACCGCAAGAGATACGCAGTATTTT

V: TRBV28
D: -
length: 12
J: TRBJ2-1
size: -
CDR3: CASRSQYNEQFF
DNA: TGTGCCAGCAGATCTCAATACAATGAGCAGTTCTTC

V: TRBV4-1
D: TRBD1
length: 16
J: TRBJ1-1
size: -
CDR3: CASSQQQGAGNTEAFF
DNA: TGCGCCAGCAGCCAGCAACAGGGGGCCGGGAACACTGAAGCTTTCTTT

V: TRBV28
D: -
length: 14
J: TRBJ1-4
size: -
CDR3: CASSSPGRNEKLFF
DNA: TGTGCCAGCAGTTCTCCGGGACGGAATGAAAAACTGTTTTTT

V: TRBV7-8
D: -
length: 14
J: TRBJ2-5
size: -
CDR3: CASSLAQGQETQYF
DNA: TGTGCCAGCAGCTTAGCGCAGGGTCAAGAGACCCAGTACTTC

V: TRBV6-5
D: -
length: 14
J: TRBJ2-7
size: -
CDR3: CASSSQTGAYEQYF
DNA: TGTGCCAGCAGTTCCCAAACAGGCGCCTACGAGCAGTACTTC

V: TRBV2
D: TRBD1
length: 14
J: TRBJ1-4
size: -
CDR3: CASSRGQGDEKLFF
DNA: TGTGCCAGCAGTCGGGGGCAGGGGGATGAAAAACTGTTTTTT

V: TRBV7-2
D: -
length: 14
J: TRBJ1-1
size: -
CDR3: CASSFQGQNTEAFF
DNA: TGTGCCAGCAGCTTCCAGGGACAGAACACTGAAGCTTTCTTT

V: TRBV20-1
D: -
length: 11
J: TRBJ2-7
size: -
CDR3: CSARSSYEQYF
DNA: TGCAGTGCTAGATCTTCCTACGAGCAGTACTTC

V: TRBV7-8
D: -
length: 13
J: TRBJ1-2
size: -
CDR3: CASSGQRSYGYTF
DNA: TGTGCCAGCAGCGGACAGAGATCTTATGGCTACACCTTC

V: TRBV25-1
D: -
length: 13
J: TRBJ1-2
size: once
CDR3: CASSAPENYGYTF
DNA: TGTGCCAGCAGTGCCCCGGAAAACTATGGCTACACCTTC

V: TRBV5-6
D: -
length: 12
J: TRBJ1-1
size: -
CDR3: CASSVRRTEAFF
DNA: TGTGCCAGCAGCGTGCGGCGGACTGAAGCTTTCTTT

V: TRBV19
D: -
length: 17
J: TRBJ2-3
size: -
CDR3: CASSMYRGPSSTDTQYF
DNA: TGTGCCAGTAGTATGTACAGAGGTCCGTCCAGCACAGATACGCAGTATTTT

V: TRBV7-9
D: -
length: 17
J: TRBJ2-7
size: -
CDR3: CASSQPPPGDVTYEQYF
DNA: TGTGCCAGCAGCCAACCCCCGCCAGGGGATGTTACCTACGAGCAGTACTTC

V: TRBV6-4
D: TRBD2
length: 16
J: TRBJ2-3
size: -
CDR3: CASSDASGGGTDTQYF
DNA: TGTGCCAGCAGTGATGCTAGCGGAGGGGGCACAGATACGCAGTATTTT

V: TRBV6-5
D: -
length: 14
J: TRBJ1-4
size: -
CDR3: CASRGGTVAEKLFF
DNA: TGTGCCAGCAGGGGGGGGACCGTAGCTGAAAAACTGTTTTTT

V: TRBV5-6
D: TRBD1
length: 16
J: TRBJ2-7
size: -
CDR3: CASSSGTGLLRYEQYF
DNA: TGTGCCAGCAGCTCCGGGACAGGGCTTTTGAGGTACGAGCAGTACTTC

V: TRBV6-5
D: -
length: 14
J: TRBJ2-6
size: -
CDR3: CASRREAGANVLTF
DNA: TGTGCCAGCAGGCGAGAGGCTGGGGCCAACGTCCTGACTTTC

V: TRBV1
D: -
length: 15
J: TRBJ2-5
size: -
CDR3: CTSSRWGASQETQYF
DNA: TGCACCAGCAGCCGGTGGGGGGCCTCCCAAGAGACCCAGTACTTC

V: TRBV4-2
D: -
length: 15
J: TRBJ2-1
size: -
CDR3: CASRPARQAWNEQFF
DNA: TGTGCCAGCAGGCCCGCCCGACAGGCTTGGAATGAGCAGTTCTTC

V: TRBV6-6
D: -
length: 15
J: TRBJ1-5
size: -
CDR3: CASSRGDSANQPQHF
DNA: TGTGCCAGCAGTCGGGGAGACAGTGCCAATCAGCCCCAGCATTTT

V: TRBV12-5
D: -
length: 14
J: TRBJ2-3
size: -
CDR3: CASGRGERQDTQYF
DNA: TGTGCTAGTGGTAGGGGGGAGCGGCAAGATACGCAGTATTTT

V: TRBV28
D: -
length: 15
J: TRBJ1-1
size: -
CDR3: CASIQAGRVNTEAFF
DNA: TGTGCCAGCATCCAAGCGGGGCGAGTGAACACTGAAGCTTTCTTT

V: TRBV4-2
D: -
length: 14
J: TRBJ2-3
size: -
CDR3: CASSPGTPPDTQYF
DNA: TGTGCCAGCAGCCCCGGGACTCCCCCAGATACGCAGTATTTT

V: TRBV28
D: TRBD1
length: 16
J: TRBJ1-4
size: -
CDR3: CASSPLDRGPNEKLFF
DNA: TGTGCCAGCAGTCCATTAGACAGGGGACCTAATGAAAAACTGTTTTTT

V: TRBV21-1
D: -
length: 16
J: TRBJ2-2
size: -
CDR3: CASTPRKLVVTGELFF
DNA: TGTGCCAGCACCCCGAGGAAACTAGTCGTCACCGGGGAGCTGTTTTTT

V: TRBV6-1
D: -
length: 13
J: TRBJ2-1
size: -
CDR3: CASSVIRDNEQFF
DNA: TGTGCCAGCAGTGTTATCAGGGACAATGAGCAGTTCTTC

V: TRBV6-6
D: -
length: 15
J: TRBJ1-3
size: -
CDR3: CASSPTGSSGNTIYF
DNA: TGTGCCAGCAGTCCTACAGGAAGCTCTGGAAACACCATATATTTT

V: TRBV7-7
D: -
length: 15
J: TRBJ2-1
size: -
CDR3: CASSLGGGPYNEQFF
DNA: TGTGCCAGCAGCTTAGGTGGGGGACCTTACAATGAGCAGTTCTTC

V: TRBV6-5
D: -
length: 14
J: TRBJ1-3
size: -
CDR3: CASVGRGKGDTIYF
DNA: TGTGCCAGCGTGGGGCGGGGGAAGGGGGACACCATATATTTT

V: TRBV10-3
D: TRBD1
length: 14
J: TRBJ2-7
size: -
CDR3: CAISPGQGAGEQYF
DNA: TGTGCCATCAGTCCGGGACAGGGGGCAGGCGAGCAGTACTTC

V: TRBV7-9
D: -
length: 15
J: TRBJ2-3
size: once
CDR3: CASSLTQGVADTQYF
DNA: TGTGCCAGCAGCTTAACACAGGGTGTAGCGGATACGCAGTATTTT

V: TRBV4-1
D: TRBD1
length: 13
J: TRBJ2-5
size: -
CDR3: CASSRTGGETQYF
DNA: TGCGCCAGCAGCCGCACAGGGGGAGAGACCCAGTACTTC

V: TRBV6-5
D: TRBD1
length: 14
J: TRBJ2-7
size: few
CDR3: CASSYLGQGAEQYF
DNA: TGTGCCAGCAGTTACTTAGGACAGGGGGCAGAGCAGTACTTC

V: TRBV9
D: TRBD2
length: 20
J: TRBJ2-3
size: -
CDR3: CASSVEGPQTSGLHRDTQYF
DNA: TGTGCCAGCAGCGTAGAGGGCCCCCAGACTAGCGGCTTGCATAGGGATACGCAGTATTTT

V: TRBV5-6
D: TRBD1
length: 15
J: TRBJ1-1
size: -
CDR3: CASSSPSDIDRGAFF
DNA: TGTGCCAGCAGCTCTCCCTCCGATATCGACAGGGGTGCTTTCTTT